The 21 T cell receptor beta chains below all came from one sample that was sequenced in a study of naive and memory T cell subsets. Two oligonucleotides, mixed equimolar, formed the beta constant-region primer covering TRBC1 and TRBC2. TCRdb redid the calling of the UMI-ligation and nested PCR reads with MiXCR, one entry per CDR3 protein. The sample has some 83,000 distinct CDR3 sequences, around 14% seen once. Material: central memory CD4+ T cells from blood. The receptors derive from a human donor in good health.

J is TRBJ2-6 and V is TRBV12-3 or TRBV12-4; 7 bases agree with TRBD1. The length of the CDR3 is 14 residues. J gave up 0 bases and V 8 bases, and 1 base lay outside the gene matches. The CDR3 DNA sequence: TGTGCCAGCGGGGACAGCTCTGGGGCCAACGTCCTGACTTTC. This translates into CASGDSSGANVLTF.

The sample holds many counts of this clonotype. The chain links TRBV28 to TRBJ1-4, with 7 bases fitting TRBD1. Germline CDR1 is MDHEN and CDR2 is SYDVKM. There are 12 residues in the CDR3. V shed 7 bases, J shed 14 bases, and the junction held 10 bases outside the gene matches. The CDR3 DNA reads TGTGCCAGCACTTCGCAGGGGGGGCGGCTGTTTTTT. Residues: CASTSQGGRLFF.

This clonotype was recorded many times. The chain is built from TRBV24-1 and TRBJ2-1; tentatively, D is TRBD1 (5 bases). V was cut by 6 bases and J by 8 bases, with 10 bases left in between. The CDR3 is 12 residues long. Germline CDR1 KGHDR, CDR2 SFDVKD. The CDR3 loop is CATSPQGYEQFF. For the CDR3, the DNA is TGTGCCACCAGTCCCCAGGGCTATGAGCAGTTCTTC.

This clonotype was seen a handful of times. The chain carries TRBV9 and TRBJ1-2, with TRBD1 matching 9 bases. CDR3 size: 14 residues. J gave up 3 bases and V 7 bases, and 7 bases lay outside the gene matches. CDR1 and CDR2 from the germline V gene are SGDLS and YYNGEE. The CDR3 reads CASARGDRDYGYTF. The CDR3 DNA reads TGTGCCAGCGCCAGGGGGGACAGGGACTATGGCTACACCTTC.

This clonotype was counted a few times. The chain links TRBV10-2 to TRBJ2-3, with 9 bases lining up with TRBD2. The CDR3 runs 14 residues. Per the germline V gene, CDR1 is WSHSY and CDR2 is SAAADI. Trimming cost V 6 bases and J 6 bases; bases outside gene matches: 7. CDR3 DNA sequence: TGCGCCAGCAGGCAGGGACTAGCAGGTGATACGCAGTATTTT. Encoded protein: CASRQGLAGDTQYF.

This chain uses TRBV30 with TRBJ1-2; D gene uncertain. Trimming removed 4 bases from V and 4 bases from J, with 16 bases in between. The germline V gene encodes CDR1 GTSNPN and CDR2 SVGIG (reference sequence). There are 14 residues in the CDR3. The CDR3 coding sequence is TGTGCCTGGACGGAGAAAGGCCAGGTCTATGGCTACACCTTC. Its protein product is CAWTEKGQVYGYTF.

Only a few counts were recorded for this clonotype. V gene TRBV11-1 combines with J gene TRBJ2-7; D unresolved. V was clipped by 2 bases and J by 4 bases, with 6 bases between them. The CDR3 covers 12 residues. Looked up from germline, CDR1 is SGHAT and CDR2 is FQDESV (reference sequence). Here the CDR3 reads CASSLHGYEQYF. CDR3 DNA sequence: TGTGCCAGCAGCTTACACGGTTACGAGCAGTACTTC.

The chain has TRBV6-5 and TRBJ2-2, with 8 bases aligning to TRBD1. This CDR3 region has 14 residues. CDR1 MNHEY and CDR2 SVGAGI come from the germline V gene. The V segment lost 6 bases and the J segment 3 bases; nucleotides outside the gene matches: 3. The CDR3 region is CASRTTGDTGELFF. In DNA form, the CDR3 reads TGTGCCAGCAGAACGACAGGGGACACCGGGGAGCTGTTTTTT.

This rearrangement joins TRBV7-9 to TRBJ1-1, with no clear D. The CDR3 covers 13 residues. Germline CDR1 is SEHNR and CDR2 is FQNEAQ (reference sequence). Deletions cut 0 bases from V and 7 bases from J, with 9 bases between. CDR3 coding DNA: TGTGCCAGCAGCTTAGCGGGAGGGAGTGAAGCTTTCTTT. Translation gives CASSLAGGSEAFF.

The V and J genes are TRBV11-2 and TRBJ1-5; weak D call: TRBD1 (5 bases). CDR1 is SGHAT and CDR2 is FQNNGV in the germline V gene. V gave up 1 base and J gave up 7 bases, with 14 bases separating them. This CDR3 has 15 amino acids. The CDR3 coding sequence is TGTGCCAGCAGCTTAGGTCGCCAGGGAAACCAGCCCCAGCATTTT. This encodes CASSLGRQGNQPQHF.

This clonotype has ten or more counts. V and J are TRBV7-3 and TRBJ2-2, with 8 bases fitting TRBD1. Germline V CDR1 and CDR2: SGHTA, FQGTGA. The CDR3 has 14 residues. J was trimmed by 7 bases and V by 5 bases; bases with no gene match: 6. CDR3 nucleotide sequence: TGTGCCAGCAGCCTCGGACAGGGAGTCGGGGAGCTGTTTTTT. The encoded protein is CASSLGQGVGELFF.

The chain joins TRBV7-9 to TRBJ2-3; possibly TRBD2 for D (6 bases). This CDR3 is built from 13 residues. V was pared by 6 bases and J by 7 bases, with 14 bases between. Germline V gives CDR1 SEHNR, CDR2 FQNEAQ (reference sequence). CDR3 region: CASRPLGGNTQYF. CDR3 DNA sequence: TGTGCCAGCAGGCCCTTGGGGGGAAATACGCAGTATTTT.

The chain employs TRBV29-1 and TRBJ2-3; maybe TRBD1 (5 bases). The CDR3 contains 13 residues. CDR1 and CDR2 from the germline V gene are SQVTM and ANQGSEA. V lost 4 bases and J lost 6, with 14 bases in between. The CDR3 is CSVGRGSVDTQYF. CDR3 nucleotide sequence: TGCAGCGTTGGTAGGGGTTCCGTTGATACGCAGTATTTT.

V usage is TRBV6-2 or TRBV6-3 and J usage is TRBJ2-5; no clear D. Germline V lookup: CDR1 MNHEY, CDR2 SVGEGT. This CDR3 region has 13 residues. Trimming removed 0 bases at V and 7 bases at J, with 9 bases between. The CDR3 is CASSYSTATTQYF. For the CDR3, the DNA is TGTGCCAGCAGTTACTCTACAGCGACGACCCAGTACTTC.

This clonotype was counted only a few times. The rearrangement uses TRBV29-1 and TRBJ1-1, with D uncertain. Trimming shortened V by 3 bases and J by 9 bases, and 8 bases separated the two germline ends. Germline CDR1 SQVTM, CDR2 ANQGSEA. CDR3 length equals 10 residues. The CDR3 bases are TGCAGCGTTGACGAGGTAAAAGCTTTCTTT. Its translation is CSVDEVKAFF.

This clonotype was counted only a few times. CDR3: CAISAGTGYNTGELFF. The CDR3 DNA reads TGTGCCATCAGCGCCGGGACAGGGTACAACACCGGGGAGCTGTTTTTT. The rearrangement links TRBV10-3 to TRBJ2-2; 9 nucleotides agree with TRBD1. The germline gives CDR1 ENHRY, CDR2 SYGVKD. J gave up 2 bases and V 6 bases, and 7 bases lay outside the gene matches. CDR3 length: 16 residues.

This clonotype was seen more than once but under ten times. This chain links TRBV10-2 with TRBJ1-3; 9 nucleotides agree with TRBD1. CDR3 length: 14 residues. Per the germline V gene, CDR1 is WSHSY and CDR2 is SAAADI. Trimming at V came to 6 bases and at J to 4 bases, leaving 4 bases not matched to a gene. As DNA, the CDR3 is TGCGCCAGCAGCGAACAGGGGGCAGGAAACACCATATATTTT. Translation: CASSEQGAGNTIYF.

This clonotype appeared many times. The DNA of the CDR3 is TGCGCCAGCAGCCAGACGACACCCTCCTACGAGCAGTACTTC. This encodes CASSQTTPSYEQYF. The V gene is TRBV5-1, the J gene TRBJ2-7; D gene uncertain. The germline V and J ends were trimmed by 4 bases and 0 bases, with 11 bases remaining between them. Germline V gene sequence: CDR1 SGHRS, CDR2 YFSETQ. The CDR3 loop spans 14 amino acids.

The V gene is TRBV5-1, the J gene TRBJ2-3, with 9 nucleotides matching TRBD2. After removal of 4 bases from V and 1 base from J, the junction contained 4 bases not matched to a gene. This CDR3 has 15 residues. Germline CDR1 is SGHRS and CDR2 is YFSETQ. The CDR3 region is CASSEGLAGTDTQYF. DNA of the CDR3: TGCGCCAGCAGCGAGGGACTAGCAGGCACAGATACGCAGTATTTT. The variable domain in full, completed from reference TRBV5-1 and TRBJ2-3, reads KAGVTQTPRYLIKTRGQQVTLSCSPISGHRSVSWYQQTPGQGLQFLFEYFSETQRNKGNFPGRFSGRQFSNSRSEMNVSTLELGDSALYLCASSEGLAGTDTQYFGPGTRLTVL.

Many counts were recorded for this clonotype. The chain uses TRBV20-1 and TRBJ2-5; D is undetermined. The germline V gene encodes CDR1 DFQATT and CDR2 SNEGSKA (reference sequence). Between the trimmed V and J ends, which lost 7 bases and 4 bases, there was a span of 10 bases. The CDR3 has 11 residues. CDR3 region: CSGWRGETQYF. The CDR3 nucleotides read TGCAGTGGGTGGCGAGGAGAGACCCAGTACTTC.

This sequence joins TRBV7-2 and TRBJ2-3, with D possibly matching TRBD2 (6 bases). The CDR3 spans 16 residues. Trimming pared 1 base from V and 6 bases from J, leaving 17 bases between. Germline V gene data show CDR1 as SGHTA and CDR2 as FQGNSA. Written as DNA, the CDR3 is TGTGCCAGCAGCTTAGGTGGCGGGACCCTGATCGATACGCAGTATTTT. Translated, it gives CASSLGGGTLIDTQYF.